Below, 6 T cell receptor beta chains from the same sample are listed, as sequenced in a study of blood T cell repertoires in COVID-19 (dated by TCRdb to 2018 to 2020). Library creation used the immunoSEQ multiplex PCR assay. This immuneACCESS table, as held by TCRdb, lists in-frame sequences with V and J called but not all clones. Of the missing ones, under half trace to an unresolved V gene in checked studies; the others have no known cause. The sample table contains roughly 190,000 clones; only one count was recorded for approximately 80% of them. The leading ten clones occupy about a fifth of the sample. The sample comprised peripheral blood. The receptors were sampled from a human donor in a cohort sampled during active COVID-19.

CDR3 protein: CAASGKQSYEQYF. The CDR3 DNA is TGTGCGGCATCCGGGAAACAATCCTACGAGCAGTACTTC. This chain uses TRBV2 with TRBJ2-7; D may be TRBD2 (5 bases). Per the germline V gene, CDR1 is SNHLY and CDR2 is FYNNEI. The CDR3 loop spans 13 amino acids.

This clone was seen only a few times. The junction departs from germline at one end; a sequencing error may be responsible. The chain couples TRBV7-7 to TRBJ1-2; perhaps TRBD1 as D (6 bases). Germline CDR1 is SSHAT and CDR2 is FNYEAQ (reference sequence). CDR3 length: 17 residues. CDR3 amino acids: CASSHSGQSDRYYGYTF. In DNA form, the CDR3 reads TGTGCTAGCAGCCACTCCGGACAGTCCGATAGGTACTATGGCTACACCTTC.

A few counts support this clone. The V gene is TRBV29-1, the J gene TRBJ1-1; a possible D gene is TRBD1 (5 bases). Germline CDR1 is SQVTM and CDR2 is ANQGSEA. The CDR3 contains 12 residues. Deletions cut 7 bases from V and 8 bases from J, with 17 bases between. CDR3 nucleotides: TGCAGCGCCGCAATGGGGGGGGGAGAAGCTTTCTTT. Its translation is CSAAMGGGEAFF. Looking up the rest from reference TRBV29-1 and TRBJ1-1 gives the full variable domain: SAVISQKPSRDICQRGTSLTIQCQVDSQVTMMFWYRQQPGQSLTLIATANQGSEATYESGFVIDKFPISRPNLTFSTLTVSNMSPEDSSIYLCSAAMGGGEAFFGQGTRLTVV.

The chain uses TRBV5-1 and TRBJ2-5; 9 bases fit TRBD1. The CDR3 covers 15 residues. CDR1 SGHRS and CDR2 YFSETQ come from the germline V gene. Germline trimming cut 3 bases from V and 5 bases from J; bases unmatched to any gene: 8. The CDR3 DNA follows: TGCGCCAGCAGCTCTCCCGGGACAGGGTGGGAGACCCAGTACTTC. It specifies CASSSPGTGWETQYF.

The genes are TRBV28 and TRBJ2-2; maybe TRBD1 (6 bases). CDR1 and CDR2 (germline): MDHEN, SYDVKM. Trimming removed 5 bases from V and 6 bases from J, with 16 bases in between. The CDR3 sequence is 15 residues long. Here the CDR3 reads CASSPPGARAGELFF. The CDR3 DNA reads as TGTGCCAGCAGTCCACCAGGGGCTCGGGCCGGGGAGCTGTTTTTT. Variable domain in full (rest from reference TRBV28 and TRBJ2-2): DVKVTQSSRYLVKRTGEKVFLECVQDMDHENMFWYRQDPGLGLRLIYFSYDVKMKEKGDIPEGYSVSREKKERFSLILESASTNQTSMYLCASSPPGARAGELFFGEGSRLTVL.

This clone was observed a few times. CDR3 amino acids: CASSEGAGNEQFF. The CDR3, as DNA: TGTGCCAGCAGTGAAGGGGCAGGCAATGAGCAGTTCTTC. This rearrangement joins TRBV6-1 to TRBJ2-1; no clear D gene. In germline, CDR1 is MNHNS, CDR2 SASEGT. Trimming left V 1 base short and J 6 bases short, with 7 bases between. The length of the CDR3 is 13 residues.